The 28 T cell receptor beta chains in this list originate from one sample, sequenced in a study of tumor-infiltrating lymphocytes in primary liver carcinoma. The template, about 500 ng total RNA, yielded TCR beta cDNA made with a constant-region primer. TCR beta libraries came from three nested multiplex PCR rounds using slightly modified ARM-PCR. A C-beta reverse primer and TRBV1-TRBV30 forward primers served in each of the first two PCR rounds, at ten to eleven cycles apiece. TCRdb re-derived calls from the multiplex PCR reads in MiXCR, one entry per CDR3 protein. The table has tens of thousands of distinct CDR3 sequences, around 77% seen once; the top ten hold around 24%. The tissue used was unsorted bulk material of roughly 17-32 mg. RNA and DNA were co-extracted from it with the AllPrep DNA/RNA mini kit. The sequenced material came from liver tumor tissue from sampling region 5. Subset indicated: tumor region T5, tumor centre. Receptor source: a man aged 40-49 years with primary liver carcinoma and hepatitis B virus infection.

A note on this clonotype: Relative to the germline gene, one junction end is altered; a read error may explain this. The CDR3 bases are TGTGCCGGCAGCTCTGATCATCGGGGTAGGGACACCGGGGAGCTGTTTTTT. Translated: CAGSSDHRGRDTGELFF. This chain links TRBV11-2 with TRBJ2-2, with a weak D call TRBD2 (5 bases). This CDR3 has 17 residues. Germline loops: CDR1 SGHAT, CDR2 FQNNGV. The full variable domain, in which reference TRBV11-2 and TRBJ2-2 provide the parts outside the CDR3, is EAGVAQSPRYKIIEKRQSVAFWCNPISGHATLYWYQQILGQGPKLLIQFQNNGVVDDSQLPKDRFSAERLKGVDSTLKIQPAKLEDSAVYLCAGSSDHRGRDTGELFFGEGSRLTVL.

Remarks on this clonotype: No conserved phenylalanine or tryptophan is present at the end of the CDR3, so a read error is the likely explanation. The chain joins TRBV5-1 to TRBJ1-4; the match to TRBD1 covers 8 bases. Per the germline V gene, CDR1 is SGHRS and CDR2 is YFSETQ. The CDR3 totals 15 residues. J lost 7 bases, V lost 0 bases, and 5 bases had no gene match. In DNA, the CDR3 is TGCGCCAGCAGCTTGGGTGGACAGGGCGGTGAAAAACTGTTTAAT. It encodes CASSLGGQGGEKLFN.

Note on this clonotype: Just one base apart from a much larger clone, this may be a read error. This chain joins TRBV24-1 and TRBJ2-1; D perhaps matches TRBD2 (5 bases). The CDR3 contains 13 residues. V was cut by 9 bases and J by 9 bases, with 17 bases left in between. Germline V gene data show CDR1 as KGHDR and CDR2 as SFDVKD. The CDR3 reads CATGRFSAGEQFF. CDR3 DNA sequence: TGTGCCACCGGTCGCTTTTCGGCGGGTGAGCAGTTCTTC.

The chain combines TRBV11-1 with TRBJ2-1; D not resolved. The J call is in doubt because the DNA end fits TRBJ2-7 better. The CDR3 is 16 amino acids. CDR1 is SGHAT and CDR2 is FQDESV in the germline V gene (reference sequence). CDR3 nucleotides: TGTGCCAGCAGAACAAAGATGAGGATAGGATGGGATGAGCAGTACTTC. Its protein product is CASRTKMRIGWDEQYF.

About this clonotype itself: A read error may produce the germline difference seen at one junction end. The chain couples TRBV12-5 to TRBJ2-7; 8 bases map to TRBD1. Germline CDR1 reads LGHNT; CDR2 reads FRNRAP. The CDR3 runs to 13 residues. The CDR3 spells CVSEGTGSYEQYF. The CDR3 bases are TGTGTCAGTGAGGGGACAGGTTCCTACGAGCAGTATTTC.

In the case of this clonotype: At one end the junction does not follow the germline gene, possibly because of a read error. The J gene is TRBJ2-3, the V gene TRBV4-1; no firm D call. The CDR3 has 15 residues. Germline V gives CDR1 MGHRA, CDR2 YSYEKL. The CDR3 reads CASSQDREKADTQYF. In DNA form, the CDR3 reads TGCGCCAGCAGTCAAGATAGGGAAAAAGCAGATACGCAGTATTTT.

This chain links TRBV6-6 with TRBJ2-7; D unclear. CDR3 length equals 13 residues. Looked up from germline, CDR1 is MNHNY and CDR2 is SVGAGI (reference sequence). Trimming shortened V by 7 bases and J by 1 base, and 11 bases separated the two germline ends. Here the CDR3 DNA reads TGTGCCAGCACTTGGGAATATTCCTACGAGCAGTACTTC. This encodes CASTWEYSYEQYF.

Turning to this clonotype: The junction shows a germline mismatch at one end, possibly a read error. The chain combines TRBV11-2 with TRBJ2-4; D not certain. Germline CDR1 and CDR2: SGHAT and FQNNGV. The CDR3 is 15 residues long. For the CDR3, the DNA is TGTGCCAGCATCACTTCTGCGGTAGCCGAAAACATTCAGTACTTC. Translating it yields CASITSAVAENIQYF.

At least ten counts were recorded for this clonotype. V is TRBV7-8 and J is TRBJ2-7; tentatively, D is TRBD1 or TRBD2 (5 bases each). Trimming pared 5 bases from V and 2 bases from J, leaving 13 bases between. CDR3 size: 14 residues. Germline CDR1 SGHVS, CDR2 FQNEAQ. The CDR3 coding sequence is TGTGCCAGCAGCGGCTGGGACGGCCCCTACGAGCAGTACTTC. Protein: CASSGWDGPYEQYF.

This clonotype was found once. Compared with germline, one end of the junction differs, possibly owing to a read error. The rearrangement links TRBV11-2 to TRBJ1-5, with D perhaps matching TRBD1 (6 bases). Germline values: CDR1 SGHAT, CDR2 FQNNGV. This CDR3 comprises 17 residues. CDR3 bases: TGTGCCAGCAGCTTAGTAGGGGTAACAGGGATGAATCAGCCCCAGCATTTC. Its protein product is CASSLVGVTGMNQPQHF.

On this clonotype: One junction end disagrees with the germline gene, perhaps due to a read error. This rearrangement joins TRBV5-6 to TRBJ2-7; D perhaps matches TRBD2 (6 bases). CDR1 SGHDT and CDR2 YYEEEE come from the germline V gene. The CDR3 contains 16 residues. For the CDR3, the DNA is TGTGCCAGCAGCAATATTTGGCTGGAGGGCTCCTACGATCAGTACTTC. This gives the protein CASSNIWLEGSYDQYF.

With regard to this clonotype: No conserved phenylalanine or tryptophan is present at the end of the CDR3, so a read error is the likely explanation. The rearrangement joins TRBV6-1 to TRBJ2-7, with TRBD1 identical over 8 bases. V shed 4 bases and J 2 bases; nucleotides not matched to a gene: 4. This CDR3 contains 14 residues. Germline V gene sequence: CDR1 MNHNS, CDR2 SASEGT. The CDR3 sequence: CASSAGQVAYEQYL. In DNA, the CDR3 is TGTGCCAGCAGTGCGGGACAGGTAGCCTACGAGCAGTACCTC.

Turning to this clonotype: At one end, the junction sequence differs from germline, possibly due to a read error. The J gene is TRBJ1-2, the V gene TRBV6-1, with D unclear. This CDR3 is 15 amino acids long. Per germline, CDR1 MNHNS and CDR2 SASEGT. CDR3 bases: TGTGCCAGCAGCGAGAGCGCCGAGGTGTACGATGGCTACATCTTC. Protein: CASSESAEVYDGYIF.

This clonotype was counted at least ten times. V is TRBV7-8 and J is TRBJ2-2; TRBD1 matches 8 bases. The germline V gene encodes CDR1 SGHVS and CDR2 FQNEAQ. V lost 1 base and J lost 5; bases outside the gene matches: 3. The CDR3 extends over 15 amino acids. The CDR3 loop reads CASSLVRTGTGELFF. The DNA for the CDR3 is TGTGCCAGCAGCTTAGTGAGGACAGGGACCGGGGAGCTGTTTTTT.

Of note for this clonotype: A read error may produce the germline difference seen at one junction end. J is TRBJ2-3 and V is TRBV5-1, with 15 nucleotides matching TRBD2. CDR1 SGHRS and CDR2 YFSETQ come from the germline V gene. This CDR3 spans 15 amino acids. CDR3 residues: CARRTSGRAADTKYF. In DNA form, the CDR3 reads TGCGCCAGGAGGACTAGCGGGAGGGCTGCAGATACGAAGTATTTT.

The V and J genes are TRBV6-5 and TRBJ2-1, with TRBD2 identical over 10 bases. The CDR3 loop spans 17 amino acids. Germline lookup yields CDR1 MNHEY and CDR2 SVGAGI. The V gene end was trimmed by 4 bases and the J gene end by 7 bases; junction bases not matched to a gene: 13. The CDR3 DNA sequence: TGTGCCAGCAGTTGCTCCGGGACTAGCGAGAGAAGGAATGAGCAGTTCTTC. It translates to CASSCSGTSERRNEQFF.

Turning to this clonotype: Its ends do not fully match the called genes, so a read error is possible. The V and J genes are TRBV4-1 and TRBJ2-5; 7 nucleotides align to TRBD1. Germline V gene sequence: CDR1 MGHRA, CDR2 YSYEKL. The CDR3 covers 14 residues. Written as DNA, the CDR3 is TGCGCCAGCAGCACCTGGACAGGAGTCGAGACCAAGTACTTC. As protein: CASSTWTGVETKYF.

This clonotype was observed once. A read error may produce the germline difference seen at one junction end. The genes are TRBV5-1 and TRBJ1-5, with D possibly matching TRBD1 (5 bases). Germline V gene lookup returns CDR1 SGHRS and CDR2 YFSETQ. The CDR3 is made up of 15 amino acids. The CDR3 here is CASSLAGTSNQSQHF. CDR3 DNA sequence: TGCGCCAGCAGCTTGGCGGGGACTAGCAATCAGTCCCAGCATTTC. Filled out from reference TRBV5-1 and TRBJ1-5, the complete variable domain reads KAGVTQTPRYLIKTRGQQVTLSCSPISGHRSVSWYQQTPGQGLQFLFEYFSETQRNKGNFPGRFSGRQFSNSRSEMNVSTLELGDSALYLCASSLAGTSNQSQHFGDGTRLSIL.

The chain combines TRBV5-1 with TRBJ2-1, with D possibly being TRBD1 or TRBD2 (5 bases each). With 5 bases removed from V and 10 bases from J, the gap between germline ends came to 13 bases. The CDR3 covers 12 residues. Germline CDR1 reads SGHRS; CDR2 reads YFSETQ. The CDR3 nucleotides are TGCGCCAGCAGTTCCTGCAGGGACGAGCAGTTCTTC. It specifies CASSSCRDEQFF.

In its sample, this clonotype was seen once. The chain couples TRBV5-1 to TRBJ2-1, with 9 bases aligning to TRBD2. V dropped 8 bases and J dropped 9; count of bases not matched to a gene: 9. CDR1 and CDR2 (germline): SGHRS, YFSETQ. CDR3 size: 13 residues. The CDR3 sequence is CASRSTGLAEQFF. The CDR3 DNA sequence: TGCGCCAGTAGATCGACGGGACTAGCTGAGCAGTTCTTC.

A note on this clonotype: This could be a read error, since a much larger clone is one nucleotide away. The chain has TRBV28 and TRBJ2-7; no clear D. The CDR3 totals 12 residues. V was shortened by 7 bases and J by 6 bases, with 13 bases between the two germline ends. Germline-derived CDR1 and CDR2 are MDHEN and SYDVKM. For the CDR3, the DNA is TGTGCCAGCACTTACAACCCCACCGAGCAGTACTTC. It specifies CASTYNPTEQYF.

Turning to this clonotype: One end of the junction fails to match germline, which may point to a read error. The CDR3 DNA sequence: TGTGCCAGCAGCCAGGGGTCAGCCTACAATAAGCAGTTCTTC. Translated: CASSQGSAYNKQFF. V usage is TRBV4-3 and J usage is TRBJ2-1, with a weak D call TRBD1 (6 bases). CDR1 is LGHNA, CDR2 YSLEER, per germline. The CDR3 runs 14 residues.

This clonotype was seen only a few times. At one boundary the junction diverges from the germline segment, which might be a read error. The V and J genes are TRBV29-1 and TRBJ2-5, with 7 bases lining up with TRBD2. Looked up from germline, CDR1 is SQVTM and CDR2 is ANQGSEA. The CDR3 spans 14 residues. Here the CDR3 reads CSVEGWTSTKTQYF. In nucleotides, the CDR3 is TGCAGTGTTGAAGGATGGACTAGTACCAAGACCCAGTACTTC.

The chain joins TRBV7-8 to TRBJ1-2; D gene unclear. This CDR3 is built from 14 residues. Trimming shortened V by 2 bases and J by 10 bases, and 17 bases separated the two germline ends. Germline-derived CDR1 and CDR2 are SGHVS and FQNEAQ. The CDR3 DNA is TGTGCCAGCAGCTTAATAGCGTCAGACTACGCCTACACCTTC. This sequence encodes CASSLIASDYAYTF.

This sequence joins TRBV20-1 and TRBJ2-1; tentative D call: TRBD2 (7 bases). V lost 5 bases to trimming and J lost 8 bases, with 19 bases between them. The CDR3 length is 14 residues. Germline V gene data show CDR1 as DFQATT and CDR2 as SNEGSKA (reference sequence). CDR3 nucleotides: TGCAGTGCTCGGGGGCTAGGGGGGGCCTATGAGCAGTTCTTC. Translated, it gives CSARGLGGAYEQFF.

This clonotype came up a few times. The chain combines TRBV12-3 or TRBV12-4 with TRBJ2-3, with D hard to call. V was cut by 2 bases and J by 6 bases, with 12 bases left in between. This CDR3 region has 14 residues. CDR3 DNA sequence: TGTGCCAGCAGTTTATCGGCGTGTAGGGATACGCAGTATTTT. Translated: CASSLSACRDTQYF.

Remarks on this clonotype: This CDR3 is missing its conserved last phenylalanine or tryptophan, likely due to a read error. It is unclear where the CDR3 begins or ends on the DNA, so no DNA is shown, and the CDR3 is as TCRdb lists it. The V call is TRBV13, the J call TRBJ1-6; the table gives TRBD1 as D, unverified against the DNA. The CDR3 length equals 16 residues, ends included. Germline values: CDR1 PRHDT, CDR2 FYEKMQ (reference sequence). CDR3 in amino acids: CASSSPGDRGDSPLHS.

The V call is TRBV12-3 or TRBV12-4, the J call TRBJ1-3; possible D gene TRBD1, 5 bases. Trimming removed 9 bases from V and 3 bases from J, with 15 bases in between. The CDR3 length is 14 residues. The CDR3 sequence: CASNFRGDGNTIYF. In DNA, the CDR3 is TGTGCCAGTAATTTTCGGGGGGATGGAAACACCATATATTTT.